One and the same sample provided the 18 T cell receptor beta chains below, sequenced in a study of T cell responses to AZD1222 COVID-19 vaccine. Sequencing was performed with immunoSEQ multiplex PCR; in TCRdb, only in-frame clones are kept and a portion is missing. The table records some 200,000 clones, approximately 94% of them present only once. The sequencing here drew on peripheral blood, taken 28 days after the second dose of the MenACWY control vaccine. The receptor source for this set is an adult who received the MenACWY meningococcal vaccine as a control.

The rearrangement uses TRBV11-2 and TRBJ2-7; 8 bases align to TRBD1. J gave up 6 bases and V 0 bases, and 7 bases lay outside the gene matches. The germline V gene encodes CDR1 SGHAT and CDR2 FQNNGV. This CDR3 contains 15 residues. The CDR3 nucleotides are TGTGCCAGCAGCTTAGACCCACGGACAGGGATCGAGCAGTACTTC. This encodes CASSLDPRTGIEQYF.

The CDR3 nucleotides are TGTGCCAGCAGCCACCCTGGTCACGGGACGGAGGAATTCGGTGACACTGAAGCTTTCTTT. Translation: CASSHPGHGTEEFGDTEAFF. The V gene is TRBV9, the J gene TRBJ1-1; D is perhaps TRBD1 (5 bases). The CDR3 has 20 residues. CDR1 is SGDLS and CDR2 is YYNGEE in the germline V gene. Trimming took off 4 bases at V and 3 bases at J, with 31 bases between the two ends.

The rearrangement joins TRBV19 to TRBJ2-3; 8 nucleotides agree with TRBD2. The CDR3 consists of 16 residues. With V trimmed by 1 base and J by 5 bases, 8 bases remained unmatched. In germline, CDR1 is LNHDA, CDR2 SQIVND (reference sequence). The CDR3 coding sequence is TGTGCCAGTAGTATAGGGGGGGGGACTAGAGTAGATACGCAGTATTTT. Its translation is CASSIGGGTRVDTQYF.

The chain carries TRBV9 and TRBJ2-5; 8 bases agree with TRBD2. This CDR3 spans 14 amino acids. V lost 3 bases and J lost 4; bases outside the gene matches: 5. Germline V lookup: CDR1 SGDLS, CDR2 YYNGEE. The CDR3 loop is CASSASGLAETQYF. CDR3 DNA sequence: TGTGCCAGCAGCGCCAGTGGACTAGCAGAGACCCAGTACTTC.

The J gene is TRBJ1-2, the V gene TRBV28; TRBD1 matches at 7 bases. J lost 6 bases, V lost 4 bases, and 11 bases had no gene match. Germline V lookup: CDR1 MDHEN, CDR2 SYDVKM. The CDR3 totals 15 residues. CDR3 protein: CASSWVRGFSDGYTF. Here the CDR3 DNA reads TGTGCCAGCAGTTGGGTCAGGGGGTTCTCTGATGGCTACACCTTC.

The CDR3 spells CASSQDLSITGELFF. The CDR3 region has the DNA TGTGCCAGCAGCCAAGACCTGTCAATCACCGGGGAGCTGTTTTTT. The V gene is TRBV3-1 (or the pseudogene TRBV3-2), the J gene TRBJ2-2, with no clear D. In germline, CDR1 is LGHDT, CDR2 YNNKEL (reference sequence). The CDR3 runs 15 residues. The V end was cut by 0 bases, the J end by 4 bases, with 9 bases between.

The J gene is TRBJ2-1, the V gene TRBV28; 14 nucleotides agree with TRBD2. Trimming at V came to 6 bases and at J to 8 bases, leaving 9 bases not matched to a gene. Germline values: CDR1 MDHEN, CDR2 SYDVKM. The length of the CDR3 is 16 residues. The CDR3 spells CASSIGRLAGGDEQFF. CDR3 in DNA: TGTGCCAGCAGCATAGGAAGACTAGCGGGAGGGGATGAGCAGTTCTTC.

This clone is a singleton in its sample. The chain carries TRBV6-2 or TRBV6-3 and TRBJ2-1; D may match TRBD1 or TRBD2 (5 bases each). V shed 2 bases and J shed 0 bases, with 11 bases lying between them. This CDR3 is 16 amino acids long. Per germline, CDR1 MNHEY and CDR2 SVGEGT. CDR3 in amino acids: CASSYGGPSSYNEQFF. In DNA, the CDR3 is TGTGCCAGCAGTTACGGGGGACCGAGCTCCTACAATGAGCAGTTCTTC.

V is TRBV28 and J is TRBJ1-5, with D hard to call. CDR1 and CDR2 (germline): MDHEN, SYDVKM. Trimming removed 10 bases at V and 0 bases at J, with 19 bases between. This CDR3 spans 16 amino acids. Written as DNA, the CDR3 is TGTGCCACCAAGGGCAGGAGAGATGGTAGCAATCAGCCCCAGCATTTT. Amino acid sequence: CATKGRRDGSNQPQHF.

The CDR3 nucleotides read TGTGCCTGGAGTCATATTGAAGCTTTCTTT. Protein: CAWSHIEAFF. The gene calls are TRBV30 and TRBJ1-1, with D uncertain. The V end was cut by 2 bases, the J end by 7 bases, with 5 bases between. The CDR3 is made up of 10 amino acids. The germline V gene encodes CDR1 GTSNPN and CDR2 SVGIG (reference sequence).

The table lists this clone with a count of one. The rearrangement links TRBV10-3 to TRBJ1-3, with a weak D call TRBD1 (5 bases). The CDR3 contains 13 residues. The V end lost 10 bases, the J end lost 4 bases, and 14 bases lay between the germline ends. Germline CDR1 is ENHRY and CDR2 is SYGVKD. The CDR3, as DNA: TGTGCCACGACTCAGGGAACGGGAAACACCATATATTTT. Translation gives CATTQGTGNTIYF.

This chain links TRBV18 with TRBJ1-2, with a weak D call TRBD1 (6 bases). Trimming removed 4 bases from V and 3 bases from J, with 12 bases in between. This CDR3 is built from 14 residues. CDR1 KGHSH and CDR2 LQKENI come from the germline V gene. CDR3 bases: TGTGCCAGCTCACGGGGGGCAATGGACTATGGCTACACCTTC. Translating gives CASSRGAMDYGYTF. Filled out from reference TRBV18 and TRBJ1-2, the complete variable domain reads NAGVMQNPRHLVRRRGQEARLRCSPMKGHSHVYWYRQLPEEGLKFMVYLQKENIIDESGMPKERFSAEFPKEGPSILRIQQVVRGDSAAYFCASSRGAMDYGYTFGSGTRLTVV.

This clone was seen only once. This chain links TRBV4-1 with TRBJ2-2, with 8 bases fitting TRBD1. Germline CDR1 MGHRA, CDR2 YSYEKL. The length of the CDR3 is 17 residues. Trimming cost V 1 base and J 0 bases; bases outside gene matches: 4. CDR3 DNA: TGCGCCAGCAGCCAAGCCTGGACAGGGTCGAACACCGGGGAGCTGTTTTTT. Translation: CASSQAWTGSNTGELFF.

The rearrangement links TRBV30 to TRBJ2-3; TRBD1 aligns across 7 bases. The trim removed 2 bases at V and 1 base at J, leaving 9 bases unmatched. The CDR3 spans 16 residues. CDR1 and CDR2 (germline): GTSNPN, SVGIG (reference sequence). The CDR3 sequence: CAWSTYQGVRTDTQYF. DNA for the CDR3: TGTGCCTGGAGTACGTATCAGGGGGTTCGCACAGATACGCAGTATTTT. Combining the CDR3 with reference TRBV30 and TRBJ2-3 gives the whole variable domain SQTIHQWPATLVQPVGSPLSLECTVEGTSNPNLYWYRQAAGRGLQLLFYSVGIGQISSEVPQNLSASRPQDRQFILSSKKLLLSDSGFYLCAWSTYQGVRTDTQYFGPGTRLTVL.

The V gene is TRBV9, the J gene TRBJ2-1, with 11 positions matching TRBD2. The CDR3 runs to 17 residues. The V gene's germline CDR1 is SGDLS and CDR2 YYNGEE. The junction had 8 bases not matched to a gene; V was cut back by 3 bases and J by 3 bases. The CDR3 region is CASSADLSGRDYNEQFF. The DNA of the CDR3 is TGTGCCAGCAGCGCGGACCTTAGCGGGAGGGACTACAATGAGCAGTTCTTC.

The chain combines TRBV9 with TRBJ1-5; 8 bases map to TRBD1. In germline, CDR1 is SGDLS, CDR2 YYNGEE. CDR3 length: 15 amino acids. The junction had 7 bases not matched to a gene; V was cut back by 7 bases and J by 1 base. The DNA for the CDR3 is TGTGCCAGCTCAGGACAGGGACTAAGCAATCAGCCCCAGCATTTT. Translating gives CASSGQGLSNQPQHF.

CDR3: CASTFLLNTGELFF. For the CDR3, the DNA is TGTGCCAGCACCTTCCTCTTGAACACCGGGGAGCTGTTTTTT. The chain has TRBV6-5 and TRBJ2-2; no clear D. This CDR3 is 14 amino acids long. Germline V gene sequence: CDR1 MNHEY, CDR2 SVGAGI. Trimming took 7 bases from V and 1 from J, leaving 10 bases between them.

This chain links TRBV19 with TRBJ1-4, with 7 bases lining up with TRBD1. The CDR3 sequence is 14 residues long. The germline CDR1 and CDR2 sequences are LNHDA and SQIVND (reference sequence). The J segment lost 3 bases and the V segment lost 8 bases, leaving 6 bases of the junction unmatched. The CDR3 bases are TGTGCCAGTGCTCCGGGACAGTCTAATGAAAAACTGTTTTTT. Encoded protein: CASAPGQSNEKLFF.